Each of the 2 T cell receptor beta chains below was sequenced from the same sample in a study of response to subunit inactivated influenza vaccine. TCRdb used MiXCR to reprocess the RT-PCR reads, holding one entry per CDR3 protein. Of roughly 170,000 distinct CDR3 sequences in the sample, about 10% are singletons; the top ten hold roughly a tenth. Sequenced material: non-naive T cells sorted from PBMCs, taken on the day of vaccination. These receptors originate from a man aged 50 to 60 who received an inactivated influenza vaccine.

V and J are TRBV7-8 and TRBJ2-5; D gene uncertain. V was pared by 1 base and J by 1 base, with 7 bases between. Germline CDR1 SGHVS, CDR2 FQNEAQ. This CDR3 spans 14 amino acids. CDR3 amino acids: CASSLVSFQETQYF. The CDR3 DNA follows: TGTGCCAGCAGCTTAGTTTCCTTCCAAGAGACCCAGTACTTC. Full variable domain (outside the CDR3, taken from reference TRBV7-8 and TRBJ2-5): GAGVSQSPRYKVAKRGQDVALRCDPISGHVSLFWYQQALGQGPEFLTYFQNEAQLDKSGLPSDRFFAERPEGSVSTLKIQRTQQEDSAVYLCASSLVSFQETQYFGPGTRLLVL.

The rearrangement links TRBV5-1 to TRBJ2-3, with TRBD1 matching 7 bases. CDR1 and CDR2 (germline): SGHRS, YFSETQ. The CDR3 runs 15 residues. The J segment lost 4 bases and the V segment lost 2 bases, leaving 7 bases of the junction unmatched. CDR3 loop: CASSFPTGKADTQYF. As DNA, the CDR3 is TGCGCCAGCAGCTTCCCGACAGGGAAGGCAGATACGCAGTATTTT.